The 5 T cell receptor beta chains listed next were all sequenced from one sample in a study of blood T cell repertoires in COVID-19. Repertoires were generated with immunoSEQ multiplex PCR, while TCRdb's copy carries only in-frame clones and drops some. The profile shows approximately 46,000 clones, under 85% of them singletons. The sample comprised peripheral blood. Receptors were obtained from a human donor in a cohort sampled during active COVID-19.

This chain links TRBV30 with TRBJ1-6; no reliable D call. V dropped 3 bases and J dropped 6 bases, with 15 bases sitting between them. Germline V CDR1 and CDR2: GTSNPN, SVGIG (reference sequence). CDR3 size: 15 residues. The CDR3 DNA reads TGTGCCTGGAGGGAGACGGACGGAGGTAATTCACCCCTCCACTTT. Amino acids: CAWRETDGGNSPLHF.

The chain employs TRBV5-1 and TRBJ1-6, with D maybe TRBD1 (5 bases). The CDR3 contains 16 residues. With 0 bases removed from V and 9 bases from J, the gap between germline ends came to 16 bases. The V gene's germline CDR1 is SGHRS and CDR2 YFSETQ. The CDR3 loop is CASSLGGGSSSSPLHF. CDR3 nucleotide sequence: TGCGCCAGCAGCTTGGGCGGGGGATCATCTAGTTCACCCCTCCACTTT.

Only one count was recorded for this clone. The rearrangement links TRBV24-1 to TRBJ2-3; perhaps TRBD2 as D (6 bases). The CDR3 contains 15 residues. V dropped 3 bases and J dropped 3 bases, with 12 bases sitting between them. Germline CDR1 KGHDR, CDR2 SFDVKD. The CDR3 here is CATSDPGVWTDTQYF. CDR3 DNA sequence: TGTGCCACCAGTGATCCGGGGGTATGGACAGATACGCAGTATTTT.

The chain couples TRBV7-2 to TRBJ2-7; 10 nucleotides align to TRBD1. V dropped 3 bases and J dropped 7; count of bases not matched to a gene: 9. This CDR3 contains 15 residues. Germline-derived CDR1 and CDR2 are SGHTA and FQGNSA. CDR3 DNA: TGTGCCAGCAGCTTCGACAGGGGGCTATTGCGGGAGCAGTACTTC. Translation: CASSFDRGLLREQYF.

In this sample, this clone turned up once. V is TRBV2 and J is TRBJ1-2, with D hard to call. The V gene lost 3 bases and the J gene lost 4 bases, with 15 bases spanning the gap. Germline CDR1 and CDR2: SNHLY and FYNNEI. CDR3 length: 15 residues. CDR3 sequence (DNA): TGTGCCAGCAGTGATTCGGGGTATTTGGCCTATGGCTACACCTTC. Translation: CASSDSGYLAYGYTF.